This T cell receptor beta chain was captured in a study of T cell responses to AZD1222 COVID-19 vaccine. Broader study findings: Only a handful of AZD1222 recipients, roughly 6 in all, had baseline seropositivity. The sample set comprised mostly white British donors with more females, and clonal diversity was possibly underestimated. Repertoires were collected only later (after the peak T cell response had occurred). Unmutated variant regions are reportedly targeted by nearly half of spike-specific TCRs.

V dropped 6 bases and J dropped 10 bases, with 13 bases sitting between them. The CDR3 runs 12 residues. From germline, CDR1 is LGHNT and CDR2 FRNRAP. Ten or more counts support this clone. Antigen specificity is unknown. Assay used: immunoSEQ multiplex PCR; TCRdb lists only in-frame clones, some missing. The sample has about 200,000 clones; about 89% are singletons. The sequencing here drew on peripheral blood, taken 28 days after the second AZD1222 dose. The receptor comes from an adult who received the AZD1222 COVID-19 vaccine. The chain joins TRBV12-5 to TRBJ2-1, with D perhaps TRBD1 (6 bases). CDR3 nucleotides: TGTGCTAGTGGAACCCCCGGGACAGAGCAGTTCTTC. It specifies CASGTPGTEQFF.